This T cell receptor beta chain emerged from a study of type 1 and type 2 diabetes patients. Looking at the study overall: From PBMCs, CD4+ and CD8+ T cells were isolated by magnetic microbeads.

Amplification started from genomic DNA. Amplification of the beta chain CDR3 used 30 forward and 13 reverse multiplex primers. MiXCR, applied by TCRdb to the multiplex PCR reads, yields one record per CDR3 protein. The table shows about 250,000 distinct CDR3 sequences, with 45% to 60% occurring only once. This clonotype was seen only a few times. Roughly 10 milliliters of peripheral blood were drawn from each donor. This CDR3 spans 15 amino acids. V lost 7 bases, J lost 0 bases, and 12 bases lay in between. CDR1 is SGHVS and CDR2 is FQNEAQ in the germline V gene. J is TRBJ1-4 and V is TRBV7-8, with D perhaps matching TRBD1 (6 bases). The TCR was taken from a young man with type 2 diabetes. The sequencing input was peripheral blood mononuclear cells (PBMCs). The CDR3 DNA reads TGTGCCAGCAAGACAGGCCCTGCAACTAATGAAAAACTGTTTTTT. It yields the protein CASKTGPATNEKLFF.